This TCR beta chain was profiled in a study of blood T cells in healthy people across ages. Regarding the study as a whole: Long-lived donors carried more naive CD4+ cells and greater diversity than aged donors. Diversity of TCR beta per million T cells declined in a roughly linear way with age.

A sample-barcoded 5' primer and a J-beta primer mix were used in a second PCR of about 7 to 12 cycles. TCRdb recomputed calls from the 5' RACE reads with MiXCR, one row per CDR3 protein. The sample contains about 400,000 distinct CDR3 sequences, over 45% of which appear only once. For this clonotype: Its target is not known.

V lost 1 base and J lost 5, with 20 bases in between. Germline values: CDR1 DFQATT, CDR2 SNEGSKA (reference sequence). CDR3 length equals 16 residues. Sequencing was carried out using blood. The chain uses TRBV20-1 and TRBJ1-2; D ambiguous. The receptor comes from a man aged 60-69 years in good health. This CDR3 is CSARAPRGGQLYGYTF. In DNA, the CDR3 is TGCAGTGCTAGAGCCCCTCGTGGAGGGCAGTTATATGGCTACACCTTC.